The present T cell receptor beta chain was sequenced within a study of blood T cells in healthy people across ages (dated by TCRdb to about 2015). About the full investigation: In model experiments, roughly one uniquely barcoded TCR beta cDNA molecule per two T cells was captured by template switching. Age-related changes in TCR beta repertoire diversity were measured in the study by deep sequencing normalized with unique cDNA molecular identifiers. Four age groups were formed from the donors: young (average approximately 16 years), middle-aged (approximately 40), aged (roughly 58) and long-lived (around 82). To avoid experimental bias, donors of different ages were spread randomly across the sequencing lanes. Using the same blood draw, the study looked at two additional independent replicas of 1 million unique cDNA reads for two donors, one aged 18 to 29 and the other aged 80 or older.

Relative to germline, V is 3 bases shorter and J is 3 bases shorter, with 22 bases between their ends. CDR1 SGHTS and CDR2 YDEGEE were looked up in the germline V gene. The CDR3 goes from the cysteine to the phenylalanine over 17 residues. Only the CDR3 part of the read is kept: 51 bases, read in frame from the first base. The roughly 39 donors, aged about 6 to 95 years, were systemically healthy Caucasian individuals from Russia. Around 9.7 milliliters of peripheral blood were collected from each donor into EDTA-treated Vacutainer tubes. PBMCs were isolated by Ficoll-Paque density-gradient centrifugation, with at least 7 million obtained per sample. Trizol reagent was used to extract total RNA from PBMCs, with at least 5 micrograms per sample. For every donor, an aliquot of PBMCs went through flow cytometry to measure the percentages of naive CD45RAhigh/CD27high T cells. What the research found in general, with its limitations: Observed TCR beta diversity per million T cells fell roughly linearly with age, and a significant reduction was already apparent by age approximately 40. Conclusive comparison of naive and antigen-experienced compartments was prevented by the profiling of bulk unsorted PBMCs. Compared with the aged group, the long-lived group had more naive CD4+ T cells, fewer expanded clones and increased TCR diversity, suggesting age selection. Total diversity estimates from one million sequenced T cells were considered lower bounds and underestimates. Donor CMV infection status was unknown, potentially confounding age-related changes in expanded clonotypes. Observed TCR beta diversity correlated strongly with the percentage of naive T cells measured by flow cytometry.

Libraries were built with 5' RACE. TCRdb shows the sequencer as Illumina HiSeq 2500. A second PCR of about 7 to 12 cycles was run with a J-beta primer mix and a sample-barcoded 5' primer. A unique molecular identifier was introduced onto each TCR beta cDNA molecule by a template-switch 5' adaptor carrying 12 random nucleotides. At least 2.5 million CDR3-containing paired-end reads were obtained from each sample. The Mint cDNA synthesis kit, primed by a TRBC-specific oligonucleotide, was used to synthesize first-strand cDNA from all RNA. Following uracil-DNA glycosylase treatment, a first 18-cycle PCR with universal primers M1SS and BC2_uni_R was performed on all cDNA. From the authors' description of their analysis: For normalization, 1 million high-quality reads were randomly selected from each sample, with every read carrying a distinct molecular identifier. Instead of being binned into consensus sequences, reads that shared molecular identifiers were thrown out. MiTCR, with a Q25 quality threshold and the strictest error-elimination algorithm, was used for CDR3 identification, clonotype clustering and error correction. A nonparametric unseen species model with Euler transformation was used to estimate lower-bound total TCR beta diversity. TCRdb cleaned the public reads at Q25 with fastp, built clones with MiXCR and kept in-frame beta chains. CDR3 protein duplicates are merged, each entry listing the most common genes and DNA. For this entry, the V and J calls and clone size follow TCRdb and not the study's own pipeline. Recorded for this sample are about 1.7 million distinct CDR3 sequences; 25% to 30% of them occurred a single time. More than 6% of the sample is in the top ten clones.

Note on this clonotype: No antigen is known for it. Within one base of it there is no much larger clone, and no base qualities were kept.

Source material: blood. This receptor was identified in a woman aged 25 to 39 in good health. The V and J segments used are TRBV5-8 and TRBJ2-7; possibly the D gene is TRBD1, per 6 matching bases. The nucleotides are TGTGCCAGCAGCTCGGCCCGCGGTCCCGGGACACTCTACGAGCAGTACTTC. Protein translation: CASSSARGPGTLYEQYF.